The TCR beta chain described here comes from a study of T cell changes during pregnancy in multiple sclerosis. The CDR3 runs 16 residues. The V end was cut by 5 bases, the J end by 1 base, with 15 bases between. The germline V gene encodes CDR1 SGHVS and CDR2 FQNEAQ. Produced via immunoSEQ multiplex PCR; TCRdb's table is partial and in-frame only. The repertoire includes around 31,000 clones, approximately 92% of them detected once, and 0.65% to 0.9% sits in the top ten. This rearrangement joins TRBV7-8 to TRBJ1-5; possible D gene TRBD1, 5 bases. The sequenced sample was CD4+ T cells from peripheral blood mononuclear cells, obtained in the first trimester of pregnancy. This receptor was obtained from a female donor with multiple sclerosis, enrolled in a pregnancy study. CDR3 bases: TGTGCCAGCAGCCCATACCCAGGGTGGAGCAATCAGCCCCAGCATTTT. It encodes CASSPYPGWSNQPQHF.